This is a list of T cell receptor beta chains from one sample in a study of neurological immune-mediated disorders. TCRdb re-called the 5' RACE reads through MiXCR, storing one row per CDR3 protein. The table lists around 60,000 distinct CDR3 sequences, about 3.3% of them singletons. The sample comprised PBMCs. The receptors shown here come from a woman aged 55 to 70 with multiple sclerosis. The CDR3 runs from the conserved cysteine through the conserved F or W.

CDR3 length	V gene	J gene	CDR3 protein
18	TRBV7-9	TRBJ2-3	CASSPIGSASGMEVTQYF
16	TRBV28	TRBJ2-4	CASSSGTPLAKNIQYF
14	TRBV14	TRBJ2-1	CASSFRTVYNEQFF
13	TRBV2	TRBJ2-5	CASSEGGQETQYF
14	TRBV28	TRBJ2-5	CASWSLRRSGTQYF
13	TRBV7-8	TRBJ2-1	CASSSTQYNEQFF
16	TRBV4-3	TRBJ1-4	CASSQVSGAAGEKLFF
16	TRBV3-1	TRBJ2-5	CASSRRLAGEGETQYF
14	TRBV5-1	TRBJ2-7	CASSNGTLLGEQYF
16	TRBV4-1	TRBJ1-5	CASSPRDRGQGQPQHF
13	TRBV6-5	TRBJ1-2	CASSYSMGQGPTF
15	TRBV27	TRBJ1-5	CASSPLDRFNQPQHF
16	TRBV7-8	TRBJ2-7	CASSLDTASGFYEQYF
14	TRBV20-1	TRBJ2-7	CSANAGGPSYEQYF
14	TRBV10-1	TRBJ2-1	CASSERVLPGEQFF